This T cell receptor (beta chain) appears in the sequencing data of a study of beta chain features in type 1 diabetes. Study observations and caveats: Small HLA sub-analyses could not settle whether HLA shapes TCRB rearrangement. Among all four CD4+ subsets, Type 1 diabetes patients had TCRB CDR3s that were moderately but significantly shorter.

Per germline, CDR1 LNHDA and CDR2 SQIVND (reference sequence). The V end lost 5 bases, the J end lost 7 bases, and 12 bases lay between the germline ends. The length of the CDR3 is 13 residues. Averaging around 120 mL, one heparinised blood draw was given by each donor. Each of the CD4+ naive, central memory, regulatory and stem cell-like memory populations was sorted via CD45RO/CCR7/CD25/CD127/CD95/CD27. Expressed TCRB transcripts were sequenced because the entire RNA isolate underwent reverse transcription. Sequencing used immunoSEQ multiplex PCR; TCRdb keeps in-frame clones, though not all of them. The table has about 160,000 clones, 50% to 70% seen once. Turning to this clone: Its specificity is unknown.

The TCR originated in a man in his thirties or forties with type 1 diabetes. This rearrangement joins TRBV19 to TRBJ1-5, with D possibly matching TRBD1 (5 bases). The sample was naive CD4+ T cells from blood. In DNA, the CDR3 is TGTGCCAGTAGTGCCAGGGAAAGGCAGCCCCAGCATTTT. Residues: CASSARERQPQHF.